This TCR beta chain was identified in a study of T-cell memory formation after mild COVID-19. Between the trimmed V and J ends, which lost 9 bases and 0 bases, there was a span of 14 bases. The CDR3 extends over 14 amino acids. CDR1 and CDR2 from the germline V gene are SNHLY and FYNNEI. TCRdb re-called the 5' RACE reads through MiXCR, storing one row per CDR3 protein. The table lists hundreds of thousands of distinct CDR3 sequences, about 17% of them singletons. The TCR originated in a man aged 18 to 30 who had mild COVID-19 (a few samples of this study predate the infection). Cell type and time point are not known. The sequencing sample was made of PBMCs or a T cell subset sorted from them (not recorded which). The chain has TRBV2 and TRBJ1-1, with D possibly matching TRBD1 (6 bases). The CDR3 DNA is TGTGCCAGTGGGATGGACAGCATGAACACTGAAGCTTTCTTT. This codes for CASGMDSMNTEAFF.